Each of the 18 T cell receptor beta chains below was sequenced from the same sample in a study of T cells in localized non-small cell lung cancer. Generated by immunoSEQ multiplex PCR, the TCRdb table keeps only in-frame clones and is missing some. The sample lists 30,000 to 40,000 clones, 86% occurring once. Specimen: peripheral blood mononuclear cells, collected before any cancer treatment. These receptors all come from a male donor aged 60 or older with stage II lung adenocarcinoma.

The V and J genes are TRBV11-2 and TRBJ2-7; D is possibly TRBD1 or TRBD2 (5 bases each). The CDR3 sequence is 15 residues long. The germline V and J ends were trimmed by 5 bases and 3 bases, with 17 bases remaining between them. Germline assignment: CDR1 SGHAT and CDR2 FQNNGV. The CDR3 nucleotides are TGTGCCAGCAGCAAATCCGGGACCCCAGGCTACGAGCAGTACTTC. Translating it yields CASSKSGTPGYEQYF.

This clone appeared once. The CDR3 sequence: CASIRGRGVLNEKLFF. The CDR3, as DNA: TGTGCCAGCATCAGGGGTAGGGGGGTACTTAATGAAAAACTGTTTTTT. This sequence joins TRBV6-6 and TRBJ1-4; possible D gene TRBD1, 6 bases. Trimming pared 7 bases from V and 4 bases from J, leaving 19 bases between. Germline CDR1 MNHNY, CDR2 SVGAGI (reference sequence). The CDR3 has 16 amino acids.

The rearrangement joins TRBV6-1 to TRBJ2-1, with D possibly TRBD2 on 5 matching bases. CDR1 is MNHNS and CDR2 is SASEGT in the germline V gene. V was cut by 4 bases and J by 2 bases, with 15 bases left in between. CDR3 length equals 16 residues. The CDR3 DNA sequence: TGTGCCAGCAGTGGAGGAGCTCGGGGAACCTACAATGAGCAGTTCTTC. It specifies CASSGGARGTYNEQFF.

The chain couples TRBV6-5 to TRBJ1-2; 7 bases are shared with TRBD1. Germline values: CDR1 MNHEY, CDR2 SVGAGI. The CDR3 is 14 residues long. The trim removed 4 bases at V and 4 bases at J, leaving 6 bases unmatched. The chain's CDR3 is CASSSNRGVYGYTF. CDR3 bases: TGTGCCAGCAGTTCAAACAGGGGAGTCTATGGCTACACCTTC.

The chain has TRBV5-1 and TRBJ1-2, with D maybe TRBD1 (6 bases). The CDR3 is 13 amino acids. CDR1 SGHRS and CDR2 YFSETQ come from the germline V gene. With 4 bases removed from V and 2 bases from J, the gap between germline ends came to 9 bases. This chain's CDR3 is CASSDTGNYGYTF. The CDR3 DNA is TGCGCCAGCAGCGACACAGGGAACTATGGCTACACCTTC.

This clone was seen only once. The CDR3 sequence: CASSQTYGYTF. The CDR3 bases are TGTGCCAGCAGTCAAACCTATGGCTACACCTTC. V is TRBV6-5 and J is TRBJ1-2, with no clear D. Germline lookup yields CDR1 MNHEY and CDR2 SVGAGI. V lost 5 bases and J lost 4, with 5 bases in between. The CDR3 is made up of 11 amino acids.

CDR3 sequence: CAIMRAMNTEAFF. The CDR3 DNA is TGTGCCATCATGAGGGCGATGAACACTGAAGCTTTCTTT. The chain carries TRBV10-3 and TRBJ1-1; D is unclear. V shed 7 bases and J shed 0 bases, with 9 bases lying between them. Germline V lookup: CDR1 ENHRY, CDR2 SYGVKD. This CDR3 has 13 residues.

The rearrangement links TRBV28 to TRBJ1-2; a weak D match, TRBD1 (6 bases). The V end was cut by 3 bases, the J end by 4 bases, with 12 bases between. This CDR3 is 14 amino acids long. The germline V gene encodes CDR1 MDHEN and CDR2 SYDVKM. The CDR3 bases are TGTGCCAGCAGTTTCCAGGGGCGTGTCTATGGCTACACCTTC. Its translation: CASSFQGRVYGYTF.

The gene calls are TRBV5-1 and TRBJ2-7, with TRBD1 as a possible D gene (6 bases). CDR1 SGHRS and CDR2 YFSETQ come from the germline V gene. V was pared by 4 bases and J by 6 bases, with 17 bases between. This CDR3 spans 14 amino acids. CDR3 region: CASSRSGTSSEQYF. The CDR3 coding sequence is TGCGCCAGCAGCCGCTCCGGGACATCTTCCGAGCAGTACTTC.

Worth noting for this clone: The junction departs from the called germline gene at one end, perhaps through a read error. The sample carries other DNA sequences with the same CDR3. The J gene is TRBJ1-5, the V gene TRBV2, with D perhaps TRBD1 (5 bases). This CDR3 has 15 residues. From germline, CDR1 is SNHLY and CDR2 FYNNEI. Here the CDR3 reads CASKGDQGSNQPQHF. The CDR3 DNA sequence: TGCGCCAGCAAAGGGGACCAAGGATCAAATCAGCCCCAGCATTTT.

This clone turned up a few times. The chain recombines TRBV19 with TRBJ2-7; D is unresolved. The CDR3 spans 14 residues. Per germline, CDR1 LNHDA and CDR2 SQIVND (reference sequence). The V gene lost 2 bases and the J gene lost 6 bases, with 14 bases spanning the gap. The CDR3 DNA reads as TGTGCCAGTAGTATATCCCCGGTGGTGGGCGAGCAGTACTTC. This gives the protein CASSISPVVGEQYF.

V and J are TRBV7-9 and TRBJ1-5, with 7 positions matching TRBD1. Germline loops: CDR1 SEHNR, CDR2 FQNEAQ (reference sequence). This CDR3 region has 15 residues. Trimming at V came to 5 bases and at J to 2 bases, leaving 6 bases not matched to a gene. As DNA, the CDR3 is TGTGCCAGCAGCGCGACAGGGCCAGGCAATCAGCCCCAGCATTTT. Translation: CASSATGPGNQPQHF.

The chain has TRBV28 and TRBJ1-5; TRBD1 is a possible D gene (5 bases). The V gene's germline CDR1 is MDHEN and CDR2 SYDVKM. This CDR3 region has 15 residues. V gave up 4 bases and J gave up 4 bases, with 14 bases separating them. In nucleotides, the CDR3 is TGTGCCAGCAGTTCCGGGACGGGCGGAAATCAGCCCCAGCATTTT. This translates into CASSSGTGGNQPQHF. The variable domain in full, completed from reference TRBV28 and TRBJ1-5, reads DVKVTQSSRYLVKRTGEKVFLECVQDMDHENMFWYRQDPGLGLRLIYFSYDVKMKEKGDIPEGYSVSREKKERFSLILESASTNQTSMYLCASSSGTGGNQPQHFGDGTRLSIL.

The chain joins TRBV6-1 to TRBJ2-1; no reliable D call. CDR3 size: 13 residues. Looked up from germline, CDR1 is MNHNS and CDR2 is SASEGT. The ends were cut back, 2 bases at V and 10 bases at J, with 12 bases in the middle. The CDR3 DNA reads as TGTGCCAGCAGTGAAAATGAAATGGGGGAGCAGTTCTTC. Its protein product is CASSENEMGEQFF.

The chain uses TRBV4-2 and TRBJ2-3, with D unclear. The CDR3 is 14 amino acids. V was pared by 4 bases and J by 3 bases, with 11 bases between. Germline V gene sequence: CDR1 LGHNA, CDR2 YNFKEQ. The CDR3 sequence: CASSRRAITDTQYF. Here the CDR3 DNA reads TGTGCCAGCAGCCGCCGCGCTATAACAGATACGCAGTATTTT.

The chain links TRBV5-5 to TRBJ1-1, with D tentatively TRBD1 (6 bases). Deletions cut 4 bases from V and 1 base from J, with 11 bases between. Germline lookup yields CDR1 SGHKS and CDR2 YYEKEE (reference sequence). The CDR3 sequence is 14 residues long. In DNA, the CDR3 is TGTGCCAGCAGCCTGGGACACCAGAACACTGAAGCTTTCTTT. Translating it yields CASSLGHQNTEAFF.

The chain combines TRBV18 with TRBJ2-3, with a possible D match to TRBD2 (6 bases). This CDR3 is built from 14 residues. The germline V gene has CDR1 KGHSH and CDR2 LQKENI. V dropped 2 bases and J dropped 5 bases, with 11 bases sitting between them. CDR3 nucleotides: TGTGCCAGCTCACCAGGGATGGGAGGAGATACGCAGTATTTT. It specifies CASSPGMGGDTQYF.

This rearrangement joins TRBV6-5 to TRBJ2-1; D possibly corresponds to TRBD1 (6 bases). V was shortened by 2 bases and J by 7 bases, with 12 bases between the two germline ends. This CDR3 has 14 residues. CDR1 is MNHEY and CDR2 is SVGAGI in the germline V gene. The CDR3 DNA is TGTGCCAGCAGTTACGAGAGGCAGGGGAATGAGCAGTTCTTC. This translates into CASSYERQGNEQFF.